Presented here are 11 T cell receptor beta chains from one specimen sequenced in a study of T cells in Graves' hyperthyroidism and ophthalmopathy (dated by TCRdb to the late 2010s). Preparation of the library involved multiplex PCR. Sequencing instrument: Illumina HiSeq 2000. Amplification of TCR beta CDR3 regions was carried out from RNA transcripts. For the first round of RT-PCR on the TCR CDR3, the HTBI primer set was used together with the Qiagen OneStep RT-PCR kit. TCRdb reran the public reads through fastp at Q25 and MiXCR, keeping productive beta chains. Rows matching on CDR3 protein sequence are summarized as one entry with the most common DNA and genes. The sample records hundreds of thousands of distinct CDR3 sequences, approximately 15% of which are singletons. Of the sample, roughly a tenth is held by the ten largest clones. The sequenced sample was blood. The receptors shown here come from a woman aged 18-29 years with Graves' hyperthyroidism.

There are a few counts of this clonotype. The chain joins TRBV18 to TRBJ2-7, with D perhaps given as TRBD1 or TRBD2 (7 bases each). This CDR3 has 15 residues. Germline loops: CDR1 KGHSH, CDR2 LQKENI. Trimming left V 0 bases short and J 6 bases short, with 15 bases between. The CDR3 nucleotides read TGTGCCAGCTCACCACCGGGAGGGGGCCGGGCCGAGCAGTACTTC. As protein: CASSPPGGGRAEQYF.

This clonotype came up many times. J is TRBJ2-5 and V is TRBV11-1; 7 bases match TRBD2. Trimming took 8 bases from V and 4 from J; bases not matched to a gene: 13. Germline CDR1 SGHAT, CDR2 FQDESV (reference sequence). CDR3 size: 15 residues. CDR3 residues: CASSTQLAPTETQYF. The CDR3 bases are TGTGCCAGCTCGACCCAACTAGCGCCTACAGAGACCCAGTACTTC.

The chain employs TRBV12-5 and TRBJ1-1, with D perhaps matching TRBD1 (5 bases). The CDR3 loop spans 18 amino acids. The V gene lost 3 bases and the J gene lost 4 bases, with 24 bases spanning the gap. CDR1 and CDR2 (germline): LGHNT, FRNRAP. CDR3 DNA sequence: TGTGCTAGTGGTTTCCGAGACCCAGGGCACCCTCGGGGCACTGAAGCTTTCTTT. Protein: CASGFRDPGHPRGTEAFF.

This clonotype appeared many times. The J gene is TRBJ2-2, the V gene TRBV11-3; D is ambiguous. With 3 bases removed from V and 0 bases from J, the gap between germline ends came to 11 bases. Germline CDR1 is SGHNT and CDR2 is YENEEA. The CDR3 runs 16 residues. CDR3 amino acids: CASSFCVETNTGELFF. The CDR3 coding sequence is TGTGCCAGCAGCTTTTGTGTAGAGACGAACACCGGGGAGCTGTTTTTT.

This clonotype was recorded a few times. V and J are TRBV10-3 and TRBJ1-2; 8 bases map to TRBD1. Looked up from germline, CDR1 is ENHRY and CDR2 is SYGVKD. V lost 0 bases, J lost 5 bases, and 8 bases stayed unmatched. The CDR3 loop spans 16 amino acids. CDR3 region: CAISESRARGRYGYTF. The CDR3 DNA reads TGTGCCATCAGTGAGTCGAGAGCCAGGGGGCGATATGGCTACACCTTC.

This clonotype was recorded many times. This sequence joins TRBV12-3 or TRBV12-4 and TRBJ1-2; tentatively, D is TRBD1 (5 bases). The ends were cut back, 5 bases at V and 8 bases at J, with 12 bases in the middle. The CDR3 has 12 amino acids. The CDR3 sequence: CASSPRGNGYTF. DNA for the CDR3: TGTGCCAGCAGTCCGAGGGGCAACGGCTACACCTTC.

There are many counts of this clonotype. The rearrangement joins TRBV27 to TRBJ1-6, with TRBD1 matching over 9 bases. Germline V gene lookup returns CDR1 MNHEY and CDR2 SMNVEV (reference sequence). Trimming removed 5 bases from V and 7 bases from J; junction bases left unmatched: 3. This CDR3 comprises 14 residues. Here the CDR3 DNA reads TGTGCCAGCAGTGCCGGGACAGGGAATTCACCCCTCCACTTT. This gives the protein CASSAGTGNSPLHF.

This clonotype was counted many times. The CDR3 sequence is CASSLAFAENSPLHF. As DNA, the CDR3 is TGTGCCAGCAGCTTAGCCTTTGCCGAGAATTCACCCCTCCACTTT. This chain joins TRBV11-2 and TRBJ1-6; D gene uncertain. Per the germline V gene, CDR1 is SGHAT and CDR2 is FQNNGV. The CDR3 runs 15 residues. V shed 1 base and J shed 7 bases, with 11 bases lying between them.

This clonotype was counted ten times or more. V usage is TRBV20-1 and J usage is TRBJ2-1; TRBD2 matches 10 bases. Unmatched junction bases numbered 9, after V lost 3 bases and J lost 10 bases. The CDR3 is 14 amino acids. Germline-derived CDR1 and CDR2 are DFQATT and SNEGSKA (reference sequence). CDR3 in DNA: TGCAGTGCTAGTAAAGCGGGGGGGGGATCCGAGCAGTTCTTC. This sequence encodes CSASKAGGGSEQFF.

This clonotype appeared many times. The gene calls are TRBV28 and TRBJ2-7; no clear D. The CDR3 consists of 13 residues. CDR1 and CDR2 from the germline V gene are MDHEN and SYDVKM. V gave up 6 bases and J gave up 1 base, with 10 bases separating them. CDR3 DNA sequence: TGTGCCAGCAGCTTAGGGCAGTCCTACGAGCAGTACTTC. It yields the protein CASSLGQSYEQYF.

This clonotype appeared a few times. V gene TRBV4-1 combines with J gene TRBJ2-7, with 11 bases fitting TRBD2. V dropped 8 bases and J dropped 5; count of bases not matched to a gene: 11. The CDR3 covers 15 residues. Germline-derived CDR1 and CDR2 are MGHRA and YSYEKL. CDR3 in amino acids: CASCSTSGSRDEQYF. The CDR3 DNA reads TGCGCCAGCTGCTCAACTAGCGGGAGTCGGGACGAGCAGTACTTC.